This T cell receptor beta chain was captured in a study of shared clonotypes between healthy human individuals. Study observations and caveats: Limitation of the genetic and exposure-history diversity represented came from the few donors. Unshared clonotypes carried lower generation probabilities than those common to all four donors.

The genomic DNA of each subset was split evenly across several immunoSEQ plates. As handled by the study authors: As immunoSEQ supplied junction-only sequences (without quality scores), filtering differed. Clones were sequenced by immunoSEQ multiplex PCR, and TCRdb holds only the in-frame ones, with some missing. From that table come the V and J calls and clone size; the DNA was used to work out D and trimming. The sample carries roughly 1.4 million clones, approximately 98.5% recorded once. The V end was cut by 6 bases, the J end by 3 bases, with 17 bases between. The CDR3 sequence is 15 residues long. Germline values: CDR1 MNHEY, CDR2 SMNVEV (reference sequence). This clone came up once. Antigen: not known.

Sequencing was performed on naive CD4+ T cells sorted from blood. Documented subset: CD45RA+ positively selected. The TCR was taken from a man under 40 in good health. This rearrangement joins TRBV27 to TRBJ1-2; possible D gene TRBD1, 6 bases. The CDR3 region has the DNA TGTGCCAGCAGCCCAACAGGGAGCAGGTACTATGGCTACACCTTC. Its protein is CASSPTGSRYYGYTF.